The 9 T cell receptor beta chains below all came from one sample that was sequenced in a study of cytomegalovirus exposure and HLA in healthy donors. Amplification used 60 Vbeta primers and 13 Jbeta primers. TCRdb's copy holds only in-frame clones and misses some; the assay was immunoSEQ multiplex PCR. This sample's table has about 110,000 clones. Specimen: PBMCs. Receptor source: a middle-aged man in good health and CMV-seropositive.

The genes are TRBV9 and TRBJ2-2; a possible D gene is TRBD2 (6 bases). This CDR3 contains 15 residues. The V gene's germline CDR1 is SGDLS and CDR2 YYNGEE. V was cut by 6 bases and J by 1 base, with 13 bases left in between. CDR3 DNA: TGTGCCAGCAAGACCGGGACTGAGAACACCGGGGAGCTGTTTTTT. It specifies CASKTGTENTGELFF.

V usage is TRBV10-1 and J usage is TRBJ2-2; TRBD1 aligns across 9 bases. V was pared by 5 bases and J by 5 bases, with 6 bases of the junction left unmatched. This CDR3 is built from 15 residues. Germline V gene data show CDR1 as WNHNN and CDR2 as SYGVQD (reference sequence). The CDR3 bases are TGCGCCAGCAGTAAGATGGACAGGGGAACCGGGGAGCTGTTTTTT. Its translation is CASSKMDRGTGELFF.

CDR3 sequence: CASSSGTGKQYF. CDR3 coding DNA: TGTGCCAGCAGTTCCGGGACAGGAAAGCAGTACTTC. V is TRBV6-1 and J is TRBJ2-7; 8 nucleotides agree with TRBD1. The CDR3 is made up of 12 amino acids. Per germline, CDR1 MNHNS and CDR2 SASEGT. J gave up 8 bases and V 5 bases, and 5 bases lay outside the gene matches.

The chain combines TRBV5-4 with TRBJ2-1; 10 bases are a match to TRBD2. With 3 bases clipped from V and 0 bases from J, the junction kept 0 bases outside the gene matches. Germline values: CDR1 SGHNT, CDR2 YYREEE (reference sequence). This CDR3 spans 15 amino acids. CDR3 protein: CASSSSGGSYNEQFF. CDR3 coding DNA: TGTGCCAGCAGCTCTAGCGGGGGCTCCTACAATGAGCAGTTCTTC.

The chain is built from TRBV28 and TRBJ2-3, with TRBD2 matching 9 bases. Germline CDR1 reads MDHEN; CDR2 reads SYDVKM. With 1 base clipped from V and 5 bases from J, the junction kept 16 bases outside the gene matches. The CDR3 is 19 amino acids. As DNA, the CDR3 is TGTGCCAGCAGTTTATTTAGCGGGTTGGCGGGAGGGCAGGAAGATACGCAGTATTTT. Protein: CASSLFSGLAGGQEDTQYF.

The rearrangement uses TRBV14 and TRBJ2-1; the match to TRBD2 covers 12 bases. CDR1 is SGHDN and CDR2 is FVKESK in the germline V gene. Trimming removed 5 bases from V and 8 bases from J; junction bases left unmatched: 7. This CDR3 is 15 amino acids long. DNA of the CDR3: TGTGCCAGCAGCTTACTAGCGGGAGGTTTGGATGAGCAGTTCTTC. Its protein is CASSLLAGGLDEQFF.

The V gene is TRBV5-1, the J gene TRBJ2-7; 7 nucleotides line up with TRBD2. The V and J ends lost 2 bases and 1 base, in that order; junction bases with no gene match: 6. In germline, CDR1 is SGHRS, CDR2 YFSETQ. This CDR3 region has 15 residues. The CDR3 here is CASSFGYGGSYEQYF. The CDR3 nucleotides are TGCGCCAGCAGCTTCGGCTACGGGGGGTCCTACGAGCAGTACTTC.

The chain recombines TRBV28 with TRBJ1-4; no reliable D call. The CDR3 spans 17 residues. Per germline, CDR1 MDHEN and CDR2 SYDVKM. V lost 5 bases and J lost 5, with 21 bases in between. CDR3 protein: CASSPPWVPGRNEKLFF. The CDR3 DNA is TGTGCCAGCAGTCCCCCGTGGGTTCCGGGGAGAAATGAAAAACTGTTTTTT.

The chain uses TRBV6-6 and TRBJ1-5; D perhaps matches TRBD1 (5 bases). V was trimmed by 7 bases and J by 5 bases, leaving 18 bases between them. This CDR3 has 15 amino acids. CDR1 is MNHNY, CDR2 SVGAGI, per germline (reference sequence). This CDR3 is CASTEHGRGYQPQHF. The CDR3, as DNA: TGTGCCAGCACCGAACATGGGAGGGGTTATCAGCCCCAGCATTTT.